This T cell receptor (beta chain) is drawn from a study of T-cell memory formation after mild COVID-19. Concerning this clonotype: Its antigen is currently unknown.

The 5'RACE method, run with constant-segment primers, produced TCR alpha and TCR beta cDNA libraries (carrying sample barcodes and UMIs). TCRdb re-derived calls from the 5' RACE reads in MiXCR, one entry per CDR3 protein. The repertoire holds about 130,000 distinct CDR3 sequences, with about 18% as singletons. CDR3 size: 12 residues. In germline, CDR1 is SGHVS, CDR2 FQNEAQ. Trimming removed 5 bases from V and 6 bases from J, with 9 bases in between. Study findings and constraints: Clones shrinking between day 15 and 85 showed a balanced CD4/CD8 split, and those that grew later tilted toward CD4+.

This chain links TRBV7-8 with TRBJ2-3; no clear D. Source material: PBMCs or a T cell subset sorted from them (not recorded which). This TCR came from a man in his late teens or twenties who had mild COVID-19 (a few samples of this study predate the infection). Cell type and time point are not known. The CDR3 loop reads CASSPRLDTQYF. DNA for the CDR3: TGTGCCAGCAGCCCGAGATTGGATACGCAGTATTTT.